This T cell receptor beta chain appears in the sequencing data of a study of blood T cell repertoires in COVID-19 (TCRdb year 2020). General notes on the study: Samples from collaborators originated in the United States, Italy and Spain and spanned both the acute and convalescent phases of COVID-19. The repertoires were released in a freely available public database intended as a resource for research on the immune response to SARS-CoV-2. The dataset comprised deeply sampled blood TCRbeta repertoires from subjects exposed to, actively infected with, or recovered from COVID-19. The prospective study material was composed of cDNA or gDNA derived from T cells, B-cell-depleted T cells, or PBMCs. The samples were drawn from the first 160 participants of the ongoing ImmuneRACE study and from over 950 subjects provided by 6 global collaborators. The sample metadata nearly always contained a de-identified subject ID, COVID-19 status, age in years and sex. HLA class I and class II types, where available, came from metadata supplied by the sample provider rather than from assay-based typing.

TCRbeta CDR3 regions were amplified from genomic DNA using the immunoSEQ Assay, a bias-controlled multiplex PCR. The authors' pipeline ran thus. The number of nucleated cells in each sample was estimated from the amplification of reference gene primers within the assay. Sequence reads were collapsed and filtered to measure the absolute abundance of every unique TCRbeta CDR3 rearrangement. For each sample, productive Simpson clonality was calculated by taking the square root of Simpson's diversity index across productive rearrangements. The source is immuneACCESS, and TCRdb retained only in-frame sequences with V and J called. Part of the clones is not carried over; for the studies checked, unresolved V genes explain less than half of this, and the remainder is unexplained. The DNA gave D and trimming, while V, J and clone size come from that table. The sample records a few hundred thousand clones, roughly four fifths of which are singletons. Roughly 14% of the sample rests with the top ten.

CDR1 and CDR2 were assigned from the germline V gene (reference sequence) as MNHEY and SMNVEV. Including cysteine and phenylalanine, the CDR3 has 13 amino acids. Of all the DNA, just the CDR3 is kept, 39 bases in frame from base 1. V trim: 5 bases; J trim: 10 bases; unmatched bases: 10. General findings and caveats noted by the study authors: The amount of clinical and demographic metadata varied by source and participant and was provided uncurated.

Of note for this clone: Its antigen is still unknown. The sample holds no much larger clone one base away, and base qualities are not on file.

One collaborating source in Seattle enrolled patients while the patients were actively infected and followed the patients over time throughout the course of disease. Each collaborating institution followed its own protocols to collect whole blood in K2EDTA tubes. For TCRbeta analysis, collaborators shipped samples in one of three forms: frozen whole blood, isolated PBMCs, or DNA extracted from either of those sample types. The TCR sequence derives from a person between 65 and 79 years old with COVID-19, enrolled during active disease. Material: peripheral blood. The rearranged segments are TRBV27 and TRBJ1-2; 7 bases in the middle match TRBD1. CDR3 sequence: CASSRGQETYYTF. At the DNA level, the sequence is TGTGCCAGCAGTCGAGGACAGGAGACGTACTACACCTTC.